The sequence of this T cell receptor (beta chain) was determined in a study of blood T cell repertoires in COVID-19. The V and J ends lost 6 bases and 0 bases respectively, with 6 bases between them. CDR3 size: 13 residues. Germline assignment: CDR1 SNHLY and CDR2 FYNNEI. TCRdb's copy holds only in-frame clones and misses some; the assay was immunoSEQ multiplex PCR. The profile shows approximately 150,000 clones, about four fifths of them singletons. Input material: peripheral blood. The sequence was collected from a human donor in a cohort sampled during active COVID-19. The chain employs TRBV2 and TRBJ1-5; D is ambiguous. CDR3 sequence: CASRIFSNQPQHF. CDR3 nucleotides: TGTGCCAGCAGAATATTTAGCAATCAGCCCCAGCATTTT.